This T cell receptor (beta chain) is drawn from a study of cytomegalovirus exposure and HLA in healthy donors. About the research overall: The use of the same platform for the 130 or so validation repertoires and the 550 to 700 first-cohort repertoires was reported by a later analysis.

The data were produced by immunoSEQ multiplex PCR, yet TCRdb's version contains in-frame clones alone and is incomplete. The table includes about 65,000 clones, roughly 94% detected once. The sample was PBMCs. The sequence came from a woman in her late teens or twenties in good health and CMV-seronegative.

Written as DNA, the CDR3 is TGTGCTAGTGGTTTGGTAGTCGCGGGCGGAGATACGCAGTATTTT. As protein: CASGLVVAGGDTQYF. The genes are TRBV12-5 and TRBJ2-3, with D perhaps TRBD2 (5 bases). Germline V gene lookup returns CDR1 LGHNT and CDR2 FRNRAP. V lost 0 bases and J 5 bases, leaving 12 bases between the germline ends. CDR3 length equals 15 residues.